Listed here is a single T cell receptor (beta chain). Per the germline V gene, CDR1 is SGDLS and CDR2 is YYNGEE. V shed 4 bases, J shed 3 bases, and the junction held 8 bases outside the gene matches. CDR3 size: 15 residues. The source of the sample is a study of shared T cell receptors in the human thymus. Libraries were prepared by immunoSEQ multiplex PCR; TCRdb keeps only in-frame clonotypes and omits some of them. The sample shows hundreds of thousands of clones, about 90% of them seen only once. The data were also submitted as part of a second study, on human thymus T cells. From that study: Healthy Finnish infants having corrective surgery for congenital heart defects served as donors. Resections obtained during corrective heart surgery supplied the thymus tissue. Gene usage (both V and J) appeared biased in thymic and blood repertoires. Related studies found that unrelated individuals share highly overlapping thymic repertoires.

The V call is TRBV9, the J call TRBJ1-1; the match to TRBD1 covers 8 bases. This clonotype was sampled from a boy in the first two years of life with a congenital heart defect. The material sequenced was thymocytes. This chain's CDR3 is CASSPRQGRDTEAFF. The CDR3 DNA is TGTGCCAGCAGCCCCCGACAGGGGCGAGACACTGAAGCTTTCTTT.